Listed here is a single TCR beta chain. One end of the junction fails to match germline, which may point to a read error. The data stem from a study of blood T cell repertoires in COVID-19. As originally analysed: Estimation of nucleated cell counts relied on the amplification of reference gene primers. This table comes from immunoSEQ multiplex PCR, and its TCRdb copy is limited to in-frame clones, with some not included. The DNA was the basis for D and trimming; V, J and clone size are from that table. Of around 110,000 clones listed, around 89% are singletons. Germline lookup yields CDR1 SNHLY and CDR2 FYNNEI. The CDR3 spans 15 residues.

The sequenced sample was peripheral blood. The chain is built from TRBV2 and TRBJ1-4, with D tentatively TRBD1 (5 bases). This TCR came from a man in his fifties with active or convalescent COVID-19. This chain's CDR3 is CASREGGTVNEKLFF. CDR3 DNA: TGTGCCAGCAGGGAAGGCGGGACGGTGAATGAAAAACTGTTTTTT.